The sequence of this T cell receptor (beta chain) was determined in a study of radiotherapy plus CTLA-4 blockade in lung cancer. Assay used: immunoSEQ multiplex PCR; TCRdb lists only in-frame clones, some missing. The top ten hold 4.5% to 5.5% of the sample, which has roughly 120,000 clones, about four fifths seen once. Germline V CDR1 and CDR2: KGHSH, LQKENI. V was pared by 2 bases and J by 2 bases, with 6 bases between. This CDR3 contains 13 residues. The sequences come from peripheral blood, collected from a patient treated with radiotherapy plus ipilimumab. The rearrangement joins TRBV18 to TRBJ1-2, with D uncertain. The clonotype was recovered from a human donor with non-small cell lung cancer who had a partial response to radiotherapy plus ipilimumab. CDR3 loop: CASSPGDNYGYTF. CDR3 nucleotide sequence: TGTGCCAGCTCACCAGGAGACAACTATGGCTACACCTTC.